This T cell receptor (beta chain) was observed in a study of blood T cell repertoires in COVID-19. The overall study: The United States, Italy and Spain provided the acute and convalescent COVID-19 samples. Nucleic acid was either cDNA or gDNA, and it came from T cells, B-cell-depleted T cells, or PBMCs.

Authors' analysis steps: Reference gene primers were amplified, and this amplification served to estimate nucleated cell counts. TCRdb keeps only in-frame clones here, not all; method: immunoSEQ multiplex PCR. For V, J and clone size, that table is used; D and trimming come from the DNA. The sample consists of about 130,000 clones, 70% to 90% of them appearing once. CDR1 and CDR2 (germline): SGHNT, YYREEE (reference sequence). The ends were cut back, 4 bases at V and 0 bases at J, with 16 bases in the middle. The CDR3 consists of 16 residues. The sample was peripheral blood. The J gene is TRBJ1-1, the V gene TRBV5-4; possible D gene TRBD1, 5 bases. The source of this sequence is a woman aged 45-59 years who had recovered from COVID-19. The chain's CDR3 is CASSAARGGVNTEAFF. The CDR3 region has the DNA TGTGCCAGCAGCGCGGCCCGCGGGGGGGTGAACACTGAAGCTTTCTTT. The full variable domain, with the rest looked up from reference TRBV5-4 and TRBJ1-1, is ETGVTQSPTHLIKTRGQQVTLRCSSQSGHNTVSWYQQALGQGPQFIFQYYREEENGRGNFPPRFSGLQFPNYSSELNVNALELDDSALYLCASSAARGGVNTEAFFGQGTRLTVV.